This T cell receptor (beta chain) appears in the sequencing data of a study of T cell repertoires in cytomegalovirus infection. Overall study context: HLA-B-restricted CMV epitopes that are well studied, plus recently identified HLA-C-restricted ones, were used by the study. Through public TCR beta signatures, both CMV infection and matching HLA type were indicated.

TCRdb analysed the reads with MiXCR anew, one entry per CDR3 protein. The sample holds some 480,000 distinct CDR3 sequences, roughly a third seen once. Note on this clonotype: The antigen remains unidentified.

V shed 1 base and J 6 bases; nucleotides not matched to a gene: 4. CDR1 is LNHDA and CDR2 is SQIVND in the germline V gene (reference sequence). The CDR3 covers 15 residues. The chain employs TRBV19 and TRBJ2-2; 8 bases match TRBD2. This receptor was taken from a human donor in good health (CMV status not recorded). Some clones in this sample may be carry-over from other donors' samples. The sequences come from cultured PBMCs, collected from culture after CMV antigen stimulation. The CDR3 coding sequence is TGTGCCAGTAGTATAGGGAGCGGGAGCCCCGGGGAGCTGTTTTTT. Translation gives CASSIGSGSPGELFF. Full variable domain (outside the CDR3, taken from reference TRBV19 and TRBJ2-2): DGGITQSPKYLFRKEGQNVTLSCEQNLNHDAMYWYRQDPGQGLRLIYYSQIVNDFQKGDIAEGYSVSREKKESFPLTVTSAQKNPTAFYLCASSIGSGSPGELFFGEGSRLTVL.